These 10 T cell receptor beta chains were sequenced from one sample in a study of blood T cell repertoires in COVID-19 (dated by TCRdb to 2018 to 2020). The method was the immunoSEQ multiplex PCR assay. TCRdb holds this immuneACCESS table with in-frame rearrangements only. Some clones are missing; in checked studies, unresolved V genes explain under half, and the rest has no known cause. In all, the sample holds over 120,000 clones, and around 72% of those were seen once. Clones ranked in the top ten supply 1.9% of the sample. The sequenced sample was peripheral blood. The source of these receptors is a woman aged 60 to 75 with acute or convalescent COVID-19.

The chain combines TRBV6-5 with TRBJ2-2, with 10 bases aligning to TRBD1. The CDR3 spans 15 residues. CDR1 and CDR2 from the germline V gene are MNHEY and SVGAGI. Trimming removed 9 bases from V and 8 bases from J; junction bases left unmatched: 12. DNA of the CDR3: TGTGCCAGTCGTAGGGGGACAGGGGAGTTTGGGGAGCTGTTTTTT. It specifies CASRRGTGEFGELFF.

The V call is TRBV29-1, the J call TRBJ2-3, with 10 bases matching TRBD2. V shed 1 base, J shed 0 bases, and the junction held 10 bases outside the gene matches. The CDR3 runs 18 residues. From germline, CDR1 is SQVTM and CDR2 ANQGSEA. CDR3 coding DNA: TGCAGCGTTGAAGGTCGAATAGCGGGGGGTATTAGCACAGATACGCAGTATTTT. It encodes CSVEGRIAGGISTDTQYF.

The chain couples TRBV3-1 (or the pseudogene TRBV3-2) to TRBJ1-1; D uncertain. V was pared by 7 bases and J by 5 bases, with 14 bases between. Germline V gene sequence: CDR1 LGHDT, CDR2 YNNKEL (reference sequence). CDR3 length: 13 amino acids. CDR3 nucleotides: TGTGCCAGCAATGGAGGGCCGTGGACTGAAGCTTTCTTT. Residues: CASNGGPWTEAFF.

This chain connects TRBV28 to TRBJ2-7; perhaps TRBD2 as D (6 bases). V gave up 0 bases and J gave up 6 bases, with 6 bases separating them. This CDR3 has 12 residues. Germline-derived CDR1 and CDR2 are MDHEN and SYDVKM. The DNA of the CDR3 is TGTGCCAGCAGTTTATGGGGGGGCGAGCAGTACTTC. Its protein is CASSLWGGEQYF.

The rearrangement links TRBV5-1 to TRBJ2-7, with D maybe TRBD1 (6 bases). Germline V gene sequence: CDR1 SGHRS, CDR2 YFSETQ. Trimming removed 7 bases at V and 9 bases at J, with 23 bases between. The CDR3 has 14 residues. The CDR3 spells CASFKGDPGTRQYF. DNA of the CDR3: TGCGCCAGCTTTAAGGGGGACCCCGGGACGAGGCAGTACTTC.

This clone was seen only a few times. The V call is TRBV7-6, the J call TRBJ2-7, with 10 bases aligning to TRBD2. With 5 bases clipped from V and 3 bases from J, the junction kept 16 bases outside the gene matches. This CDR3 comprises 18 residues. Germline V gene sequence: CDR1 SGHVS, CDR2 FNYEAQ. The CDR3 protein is CASSRGVCVLAGLYEQYF. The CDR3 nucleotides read TGTGCCAGCAGCCGAGGCGTGTGCGTACTAGCGGGGCTCTACGAGCAGTACTTC.

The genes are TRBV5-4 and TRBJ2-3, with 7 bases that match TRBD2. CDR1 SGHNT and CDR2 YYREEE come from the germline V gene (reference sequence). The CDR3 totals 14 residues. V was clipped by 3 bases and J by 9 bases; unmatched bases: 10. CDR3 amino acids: CASSWKGGPRTQYF. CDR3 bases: TGTGCCAGCAGCTGGAAGGGAGGGCCGCGGACGCAGTATTTT.

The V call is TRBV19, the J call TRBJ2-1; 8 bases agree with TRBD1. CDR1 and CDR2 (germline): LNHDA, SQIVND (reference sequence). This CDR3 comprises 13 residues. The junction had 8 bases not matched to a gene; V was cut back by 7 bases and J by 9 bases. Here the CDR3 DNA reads TGTGCCAGTAAAACCTCGGACAGGGCTGAGCAGTTCTTC. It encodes CASKTSDRAEQFF.

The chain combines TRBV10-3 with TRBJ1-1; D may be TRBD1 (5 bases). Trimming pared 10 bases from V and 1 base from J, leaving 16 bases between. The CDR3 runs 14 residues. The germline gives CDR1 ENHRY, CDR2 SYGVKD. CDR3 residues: CATGQGVGNTEAFF. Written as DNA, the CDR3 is TGTGCCACCGGGCAAGGGGTAGGGAACACTGAAGCTTTCTTT.

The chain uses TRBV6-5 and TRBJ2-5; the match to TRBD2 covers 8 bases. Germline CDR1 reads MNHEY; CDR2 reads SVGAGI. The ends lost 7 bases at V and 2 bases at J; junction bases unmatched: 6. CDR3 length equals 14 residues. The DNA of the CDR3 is TGTGCCAGCAACGCCGGACTAGCACAAGAGACCCAGTACTTC. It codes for CASNAGLAQETQYF.